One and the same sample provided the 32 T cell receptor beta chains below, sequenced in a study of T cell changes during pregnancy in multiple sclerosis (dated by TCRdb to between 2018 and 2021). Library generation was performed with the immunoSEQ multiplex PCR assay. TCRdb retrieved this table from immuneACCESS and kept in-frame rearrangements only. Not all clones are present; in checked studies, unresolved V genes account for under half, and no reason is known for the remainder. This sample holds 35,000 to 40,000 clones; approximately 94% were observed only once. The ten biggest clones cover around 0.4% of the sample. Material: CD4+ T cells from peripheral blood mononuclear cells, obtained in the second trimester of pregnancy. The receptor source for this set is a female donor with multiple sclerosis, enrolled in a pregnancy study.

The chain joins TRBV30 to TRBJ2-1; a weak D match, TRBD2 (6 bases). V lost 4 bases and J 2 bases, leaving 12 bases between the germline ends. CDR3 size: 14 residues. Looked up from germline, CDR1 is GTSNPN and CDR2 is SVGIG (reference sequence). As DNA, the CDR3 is TGTGCCTGGAAGGGTGCTAGCGCCTACAATGAGCAGTTCTTC. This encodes CAWKGASAYNEQFF.

The CDR3 region has the DNA TGTGCCAGCAGAGTAAGGACCCTAGCGGGGGGGTTCACAGATACGCAGTATTTT. It specifies CASRVRTLAGGFTDTQYF. The rearrangement joins TRBV7-2 to TRBJ2-3; 12 bases map to TRBD2. The germline gives CDR1 SGHTA, CDR2 FQGNSA. The CDR3 sequence is 18 residues long. V was clipped by 6 bases and J by 2 bases; unmatched bases: 12.

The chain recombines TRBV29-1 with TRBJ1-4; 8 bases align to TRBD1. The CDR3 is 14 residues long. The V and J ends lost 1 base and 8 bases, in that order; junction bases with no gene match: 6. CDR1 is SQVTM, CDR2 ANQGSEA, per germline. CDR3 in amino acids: CSVEGTGTGEKLFF. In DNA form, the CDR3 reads TGCAGCGTTGAAGGGACAGGGACGGGCGAAAAACTGTTTTTT.

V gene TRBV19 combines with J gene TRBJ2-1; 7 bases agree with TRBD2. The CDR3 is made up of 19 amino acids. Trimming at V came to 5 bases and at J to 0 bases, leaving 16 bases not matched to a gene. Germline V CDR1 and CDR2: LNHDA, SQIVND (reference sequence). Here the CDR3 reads CASSSRLSGPISSYNEQFF. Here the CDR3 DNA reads TGTGCCAGTAGTTCCCGACTTAGCGGGCCGATTAGCTCCTACAATGAGCAGTTCTTC.

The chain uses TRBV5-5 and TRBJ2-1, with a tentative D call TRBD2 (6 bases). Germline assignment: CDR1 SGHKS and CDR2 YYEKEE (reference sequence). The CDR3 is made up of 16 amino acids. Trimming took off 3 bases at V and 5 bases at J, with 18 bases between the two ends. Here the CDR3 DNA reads TGTGCCAGCAGCTCCCGGGACTTTAGAGGGAACAATGAGCAGTTCTTC. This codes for CASSSRDFRGNNEQFF. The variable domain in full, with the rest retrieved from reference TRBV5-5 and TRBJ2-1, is DAGVTQSPTHLIKTRGQQVTLRCSPISGHKSVSWYQQVLGQGPQFIFQYYEKEERGRGNFPDRFSARQFPNYSSELNVNALLLGDSALYLCASSSRDFRGNNEQFFGPGTRLTVL.

CDR3 sequence: CASSRGRNTEAFF. The CDR3 nucleotides read TGTGCCAGCAGCCGCGGTAGGAACACTGAAGCTTTCTTT. The gene calls are TRBV7-9 and TRBJ1-1; D not certain. The CDR3 is 13 residues long. The V gene lost 5 bases and the J gene lost 1 base, with 8 bases spanning the gap. Germline CDR1 and CDR2: SEHNR and FQNEAQ (reference sequence).

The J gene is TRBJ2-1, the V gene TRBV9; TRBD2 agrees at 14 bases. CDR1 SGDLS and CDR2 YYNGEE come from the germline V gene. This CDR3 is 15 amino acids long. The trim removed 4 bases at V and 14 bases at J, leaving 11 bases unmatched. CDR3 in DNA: TGTGCCAGCAGCTTAGGACTAGCGGGGGGAGGAGGGAAGTTCTTC. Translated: CASSLGLAGGGGKFF.

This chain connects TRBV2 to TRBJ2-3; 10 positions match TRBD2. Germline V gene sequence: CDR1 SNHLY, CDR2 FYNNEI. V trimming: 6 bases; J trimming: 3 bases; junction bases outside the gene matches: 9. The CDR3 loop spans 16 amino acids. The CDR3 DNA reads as TGTGCCAGCAGCGCCGAGAGCGGGAGGGCGACAGATACGCAGTATTTT. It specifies CASSAESGRATDTQYF.

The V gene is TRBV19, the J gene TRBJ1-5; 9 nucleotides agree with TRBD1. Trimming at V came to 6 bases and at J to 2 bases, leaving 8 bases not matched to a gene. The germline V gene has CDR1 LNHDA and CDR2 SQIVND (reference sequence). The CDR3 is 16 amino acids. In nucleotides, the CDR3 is TGTGCCAGTAGAACTCTGGACAGGGGCCGCAATCAGCCCCAGCATTTT. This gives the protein CASRTLDRGRNQPQHF.

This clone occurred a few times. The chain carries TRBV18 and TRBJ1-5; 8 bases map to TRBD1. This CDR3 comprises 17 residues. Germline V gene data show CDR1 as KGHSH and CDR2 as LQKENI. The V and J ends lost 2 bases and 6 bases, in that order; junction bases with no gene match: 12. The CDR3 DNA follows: TGTGCCAGCTCACCAGGGATCACAGGGGGATCGGGTCAGCCCCAGCATTTT. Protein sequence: CASSPGITGGSGQPQHF. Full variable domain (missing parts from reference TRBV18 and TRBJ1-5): NAGVMQNPRHLVRRRGQEARLRCSPMKGHSHVYWYRQLPEEGLKFMVYLQKENIIDESGMPKERFSAEFPKEGPSILRIQQVVRGDSAAYFCASSPGITGGSGQPQHFGDGTRLSIL.

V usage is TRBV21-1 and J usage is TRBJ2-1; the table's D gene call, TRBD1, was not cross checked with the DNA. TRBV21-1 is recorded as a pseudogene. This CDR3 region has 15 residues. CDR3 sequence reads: CASSGVDRHYNEQFF. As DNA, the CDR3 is TGTGCCAGCAGCGGGGTGGACAGGCATTACAATGAGCAGTTCTTC.

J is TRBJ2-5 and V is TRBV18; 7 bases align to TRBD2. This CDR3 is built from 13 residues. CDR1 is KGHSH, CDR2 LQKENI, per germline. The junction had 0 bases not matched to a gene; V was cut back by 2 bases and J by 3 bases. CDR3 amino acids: CASSPGLEETQYF. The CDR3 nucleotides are TGTGCCAGCTCACCAGGACTAGAAGAGACCCAGTACTTC.

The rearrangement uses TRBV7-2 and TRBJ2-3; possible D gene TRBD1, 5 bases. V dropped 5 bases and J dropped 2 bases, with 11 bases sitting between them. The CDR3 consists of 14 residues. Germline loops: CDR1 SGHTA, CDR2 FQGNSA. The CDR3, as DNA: TGTGCCAGCAGCCAAGGGGTCCCCACAGATACGCAGTATTTT. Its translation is CASSQGVPTDTQYF.

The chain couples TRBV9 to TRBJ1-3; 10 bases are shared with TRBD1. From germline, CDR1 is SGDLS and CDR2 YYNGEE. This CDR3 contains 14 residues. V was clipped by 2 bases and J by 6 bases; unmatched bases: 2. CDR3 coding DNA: TGTGCCAGCAGCGTGGGACAGGGGACAAACACCATATATTTT. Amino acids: CASSVGQGTNTIYF.

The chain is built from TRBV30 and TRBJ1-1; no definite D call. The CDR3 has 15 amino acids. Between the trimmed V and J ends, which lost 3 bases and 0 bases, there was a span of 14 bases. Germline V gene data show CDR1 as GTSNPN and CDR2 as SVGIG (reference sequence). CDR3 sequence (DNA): TGTGCCTGGAGCTGGCCGGGGAAGATGAACACTGAAGCTTTCTTT. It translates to CAWSWPGKMNTEAFF.

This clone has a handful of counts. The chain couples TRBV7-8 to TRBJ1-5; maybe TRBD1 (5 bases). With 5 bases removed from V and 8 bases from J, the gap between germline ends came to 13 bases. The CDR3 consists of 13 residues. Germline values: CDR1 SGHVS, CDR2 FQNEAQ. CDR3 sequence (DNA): TGTGCCAGCAGCCGGGACCGGGGGGAGCCCCAGCATTTT. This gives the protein CASSRDRGEPQHF.

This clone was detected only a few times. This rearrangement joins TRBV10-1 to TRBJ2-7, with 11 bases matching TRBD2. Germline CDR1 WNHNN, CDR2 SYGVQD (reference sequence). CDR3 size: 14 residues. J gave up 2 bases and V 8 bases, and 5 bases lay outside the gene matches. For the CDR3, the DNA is TGCGCCAGCTCGTCTAGCGGGAGGACCTACGAGCAGTACTTC. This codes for CASSSSGRTYEQYF.

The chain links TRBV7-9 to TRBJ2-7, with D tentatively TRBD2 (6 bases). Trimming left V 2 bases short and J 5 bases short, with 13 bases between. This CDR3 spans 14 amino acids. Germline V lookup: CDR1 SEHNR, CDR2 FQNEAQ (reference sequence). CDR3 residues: CASSLRAWGDEQYF. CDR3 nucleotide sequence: TGTGCCAGCAGCTTAAGGGCCTGGGGGGACGAGCAGTACTTC.

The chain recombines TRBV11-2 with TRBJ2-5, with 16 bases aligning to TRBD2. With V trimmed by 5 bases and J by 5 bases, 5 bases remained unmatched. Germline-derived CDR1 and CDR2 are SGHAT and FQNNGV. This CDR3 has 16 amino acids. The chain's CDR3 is CASSLGLAGGRETQYF. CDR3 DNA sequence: TGTGCCAGCAGCCTGGGACTAGCGGGGGGGCGGGAGACCCAGTACTTC.

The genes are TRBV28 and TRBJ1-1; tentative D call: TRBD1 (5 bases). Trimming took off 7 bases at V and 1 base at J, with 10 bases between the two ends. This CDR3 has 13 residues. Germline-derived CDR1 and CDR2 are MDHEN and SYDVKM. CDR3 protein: CASTGGSNTEAFF. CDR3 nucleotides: TGTGCCAGCACGGGGGGGTCGAACACTGAAGCTTTCTTT.

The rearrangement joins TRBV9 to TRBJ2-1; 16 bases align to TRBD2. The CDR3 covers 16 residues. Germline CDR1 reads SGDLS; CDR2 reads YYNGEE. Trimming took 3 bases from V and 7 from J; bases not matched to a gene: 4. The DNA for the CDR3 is TGTGCCAGCAGCGAGGGACTAGCGGGAGGGGGAAATGAGCAGTTCTTC. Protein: CASSEGLAGGGNEQFF. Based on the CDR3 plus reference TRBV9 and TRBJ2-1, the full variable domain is DSGVTQTPKHLITATGQRVTLRCSPRSGDLSVYWYQQSLDQGLQFLIQYYNGEERAKGNILERFSAQQFPDLHSELNLSSLELGDSALYFCASSEGLAGGGNEQFFGPGTRLTVL.

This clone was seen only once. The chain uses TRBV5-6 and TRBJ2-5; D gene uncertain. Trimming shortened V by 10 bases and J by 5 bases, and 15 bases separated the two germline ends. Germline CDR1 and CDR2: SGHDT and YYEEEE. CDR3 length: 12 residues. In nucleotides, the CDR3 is TGTGCCGATCGTTTAGTGTGGGAGACCCAGTACTTC. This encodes CADRLVWETQYF.

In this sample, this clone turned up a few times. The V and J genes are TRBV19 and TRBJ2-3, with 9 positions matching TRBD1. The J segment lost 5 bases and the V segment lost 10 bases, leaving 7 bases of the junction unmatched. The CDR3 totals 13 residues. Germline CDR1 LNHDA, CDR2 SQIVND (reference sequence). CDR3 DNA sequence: TGTGCCACCGCCGACAGGGGGAGAGATACGCAGTATTTT. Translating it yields CATADRGRDTQYF. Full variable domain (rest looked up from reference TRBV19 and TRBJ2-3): DGGITQSPKYLFRKEGQNVTLSCEQNLNHDAMYWYRQDPGQGLRLIYYSQIVNDFQKGDIAEGYSVSREKKESFPLTVTSAQKNPTAFYLCATADRGRDTQYFGPGTRLTVL.

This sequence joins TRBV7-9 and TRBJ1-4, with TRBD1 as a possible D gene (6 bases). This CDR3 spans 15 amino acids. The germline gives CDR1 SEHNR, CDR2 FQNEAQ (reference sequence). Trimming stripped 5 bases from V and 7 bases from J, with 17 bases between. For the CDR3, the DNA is TGTGCCAGCAGCCCGGGACAACCGAACCCTGAAAAACTGTTTTTT. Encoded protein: CASSPGQPNPEKLFF.

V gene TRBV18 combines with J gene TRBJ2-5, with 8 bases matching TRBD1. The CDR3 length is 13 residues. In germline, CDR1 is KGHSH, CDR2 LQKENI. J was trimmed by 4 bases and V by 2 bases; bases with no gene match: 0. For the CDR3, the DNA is TGTGCCAGCTCACCAGACAGGGGAGAGACCCAGTACTTC. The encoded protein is CASSPDRGETQYF.

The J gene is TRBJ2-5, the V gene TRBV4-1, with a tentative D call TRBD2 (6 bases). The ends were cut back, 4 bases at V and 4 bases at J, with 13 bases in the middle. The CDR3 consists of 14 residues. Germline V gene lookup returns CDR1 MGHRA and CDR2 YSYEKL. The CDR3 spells CASSRLAEGETQYF. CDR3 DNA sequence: TGCGCCAGCAGCCGATTAGCGGAGGGAGAGACCCAGTACTTC.

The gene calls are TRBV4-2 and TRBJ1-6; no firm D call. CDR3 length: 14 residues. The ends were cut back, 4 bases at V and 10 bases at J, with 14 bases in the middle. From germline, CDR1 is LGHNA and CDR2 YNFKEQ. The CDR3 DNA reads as TGTGCCAGCAGCCTACCGGGGATGGGGTCACCCCTCCACTTT. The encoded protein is CASSLPGMGSPLHF.

CDR3 protein: CASSLTDSSGNTIYF. In nucleotides, the CDR3 is TGTGCCAGCAGCCTAACGGACAGCTCTGGAAACACCATATATTTT. The genes are TRBV11-1 and TRBJ1-3, with D perhaps TRBD1 (6 bases). The CDR3 loop spans 15 amino acids. CDR1 SGHAT and CDR2 FQDESV come from the germline V gene (reference sequence). Trimming stripped 5 bases from V and 0 bases from J, with 11 bases between.

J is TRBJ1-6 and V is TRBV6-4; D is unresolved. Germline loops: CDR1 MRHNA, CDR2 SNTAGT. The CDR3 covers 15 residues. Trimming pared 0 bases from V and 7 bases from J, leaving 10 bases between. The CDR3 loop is CASSDSSRRNSPLHF. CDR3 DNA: TGTGCCAGCAGTGACTCGAGCAGGCGAAATTCACCCCTCCACTTT.

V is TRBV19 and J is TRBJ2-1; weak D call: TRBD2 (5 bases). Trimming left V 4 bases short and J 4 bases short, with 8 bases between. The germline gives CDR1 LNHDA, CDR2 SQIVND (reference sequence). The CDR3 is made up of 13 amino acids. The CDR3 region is CASSTAAYNEQFF. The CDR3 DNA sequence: TGTGCCAGTAGTACAGCGGCTTACAATGAGCAGTTCTTC.

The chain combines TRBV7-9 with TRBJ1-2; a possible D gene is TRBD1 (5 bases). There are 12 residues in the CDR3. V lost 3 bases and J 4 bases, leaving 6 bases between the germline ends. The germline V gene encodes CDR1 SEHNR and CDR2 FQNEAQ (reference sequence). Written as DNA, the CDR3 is TGTGCCAGCAGCTTTGACAGCTATGGCTACACCTTC. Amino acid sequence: CASSFDSYGYTF.

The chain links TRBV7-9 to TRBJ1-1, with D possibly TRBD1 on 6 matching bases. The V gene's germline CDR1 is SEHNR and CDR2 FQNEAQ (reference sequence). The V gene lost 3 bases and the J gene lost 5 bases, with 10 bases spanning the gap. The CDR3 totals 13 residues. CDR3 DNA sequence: TGTGCCAGCAGCTTCCTCCAGGGGACTGAAGCTTTCTTT. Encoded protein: CASSFLQGTEAFF.